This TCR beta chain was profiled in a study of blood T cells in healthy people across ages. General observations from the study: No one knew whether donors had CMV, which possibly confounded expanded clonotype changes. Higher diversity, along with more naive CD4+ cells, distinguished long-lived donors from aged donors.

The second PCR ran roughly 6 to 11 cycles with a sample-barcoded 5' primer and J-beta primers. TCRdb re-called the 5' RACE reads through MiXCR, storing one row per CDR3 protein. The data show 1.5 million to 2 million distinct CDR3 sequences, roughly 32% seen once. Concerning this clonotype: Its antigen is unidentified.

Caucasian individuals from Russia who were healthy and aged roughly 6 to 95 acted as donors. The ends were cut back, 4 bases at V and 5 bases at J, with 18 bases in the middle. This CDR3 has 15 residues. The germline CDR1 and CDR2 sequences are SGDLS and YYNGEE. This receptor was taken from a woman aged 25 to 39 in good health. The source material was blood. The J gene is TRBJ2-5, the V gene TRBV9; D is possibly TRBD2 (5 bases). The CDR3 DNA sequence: TGTGCCAGCAGCTTCGGCAGAGGGCTCGAGGAGACCCAGTACTTC. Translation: CASSFGRGLEETQYF.